This TCR beta chain was documented in a study of T cell responses to AZD1222 COVID-19 vaccine. Study-wide points: CD4 TCRs associated with vaccination spanned spike, dominating at 160-218 and 743-854.

TCRdb's copy holds only in-frame clones and misses some; the assay was immunoSEQ multiplex PCR. The sample lists 150,000 or so clones; approximately 92% were seen once. Note on this clone: What it binds is unknown.

The origin of this receptor is an adult in good health. Sequenced material: peripheral blood, taken on day 0 of AZD1222 vaccination.

This chain's CDR3 is CASSDPGIDYGYTF. CDR3 coding DNA: TGTGCCAGCAGTGACCCGGGTATCGACTATGGCTACACCTTC. The gene calls are TRBV6-1 and TRBJ1-2; D remains unclear. Germline V gene sequence: CDR1 MNHNS, CDR2 SASEGT. This CDR3 has 14 residues. Trimming shortened V by 3 bases and J by 3 bases, and 11 bases separated the two germline ends.